The sequence of this T cell receptor (beta chain) was determined in a study of regulatory T cells in long-lasting Graves disease. In building TCR beta libraries, iRepertoire HTBI primers were used together with Arm-PCR of CDR3 regions. MiXCR, applied by TCRdb to the multiplex PCR reads, yields one record per CDR3 protein. The table lists over 200,000 distinct CDR3 sequences, about 16% of them singletons. This CDR3 comprises 16 residues. V shed 4 bases, J shed 1 base, and the junction held 6 bases outside the gene matches. The V gene's germline CDR1 is LNHDA and CDR2 SQIVND (reference sequence). As to time point: newly diagnosed GD, antithyroid drugs for less than 3 months. From RNA extracted from PBMCs, the TCR library was made.

Sequencing used peripheral blood mononuclear cells (PBMCs), obtained at new diagnosis, from a patient treated with antithyroid drugs. The chain is built from TRBV19 and TRBJ1-4, with 7 bases fitting TRBD1. This receptor was identified in a female donor with Graves disease. The CDR3 DNA sequence: TGTGCCAGTAGTAGCGACAGGGCCGGAACTAATGAAAAACTGTTTTTT. Translation gives CASSSDRAGTNEKLFF.